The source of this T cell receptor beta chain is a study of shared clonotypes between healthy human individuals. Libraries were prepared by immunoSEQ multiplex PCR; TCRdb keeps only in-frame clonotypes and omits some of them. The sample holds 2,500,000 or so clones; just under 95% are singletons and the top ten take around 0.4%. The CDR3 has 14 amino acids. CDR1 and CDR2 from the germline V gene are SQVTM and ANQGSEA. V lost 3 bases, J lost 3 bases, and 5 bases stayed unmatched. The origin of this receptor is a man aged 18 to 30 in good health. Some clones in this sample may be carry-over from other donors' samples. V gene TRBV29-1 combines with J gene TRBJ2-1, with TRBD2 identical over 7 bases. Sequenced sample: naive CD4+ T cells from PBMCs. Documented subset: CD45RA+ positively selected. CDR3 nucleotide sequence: TGCAGCGTTGAGATCCTAGCGGTCTACAATGAGCAGTTCTTC. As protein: CSVEILAVYNEQFF.